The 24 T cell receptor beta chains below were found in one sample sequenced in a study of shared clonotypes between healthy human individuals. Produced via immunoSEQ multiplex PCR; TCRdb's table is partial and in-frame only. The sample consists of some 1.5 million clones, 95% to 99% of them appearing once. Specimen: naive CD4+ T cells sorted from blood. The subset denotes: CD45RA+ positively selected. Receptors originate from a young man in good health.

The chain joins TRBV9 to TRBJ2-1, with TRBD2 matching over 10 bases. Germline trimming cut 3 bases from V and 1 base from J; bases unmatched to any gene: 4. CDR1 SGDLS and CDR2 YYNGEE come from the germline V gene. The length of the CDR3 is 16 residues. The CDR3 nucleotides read TGTGCCAGCAGCGGCCAAGCGGGAGGGTCCTACAATGAGCAGTTCTTC. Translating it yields CASSGQAGGSYNEQFF.

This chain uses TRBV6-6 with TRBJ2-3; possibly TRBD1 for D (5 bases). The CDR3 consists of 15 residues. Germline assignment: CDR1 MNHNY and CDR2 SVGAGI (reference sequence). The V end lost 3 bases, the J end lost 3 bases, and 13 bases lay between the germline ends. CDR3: CASSYSRQGTDTQYF. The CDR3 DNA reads TGTGCCAGCAGTTATAGCCGGCAGGGTACAGATACGCAGTATTTT.

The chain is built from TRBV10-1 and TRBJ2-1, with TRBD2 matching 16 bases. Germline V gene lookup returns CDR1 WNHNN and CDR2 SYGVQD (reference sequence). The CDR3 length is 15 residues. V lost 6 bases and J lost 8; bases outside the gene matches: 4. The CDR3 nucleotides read TGCGCCAGCAGCGAGGGGACTAGCGGGAGGGATGAGCAGTTCTTC. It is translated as CASSEGTSGRDEQFF.

Here the CDR3 DNA reads TGTGCCAGCAGTAGGAGCGGGAGGGCCCGTGAGCAGTTCTTC. Protein sequence: CASSRSGRAREQFF. The chain combines TRBV28 with TRBJ2-1, with 10 bases that match TRBD2. J was trimmed by 9 bases and V by 5 bases; bases with no gene match: 7. Looked up from germline, CDR1 is MDHEN and CDR2 is SYDVKM. The CDR3 runs 14 residues.

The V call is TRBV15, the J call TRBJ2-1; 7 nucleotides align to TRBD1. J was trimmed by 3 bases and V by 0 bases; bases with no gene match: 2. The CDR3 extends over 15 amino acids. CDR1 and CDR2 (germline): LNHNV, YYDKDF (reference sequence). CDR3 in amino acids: CATSRDGTVYNEQFF. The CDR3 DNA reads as TGTGCCACCAGCAGAGATGGGACAGTCTACAATGAGCAGTTCTTC.

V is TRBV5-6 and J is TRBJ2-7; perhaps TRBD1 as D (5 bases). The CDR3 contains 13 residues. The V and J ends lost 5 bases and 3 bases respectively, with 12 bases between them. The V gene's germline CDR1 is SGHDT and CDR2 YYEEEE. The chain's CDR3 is CASSVGAYYEQYF. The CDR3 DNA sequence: TGTGCCAGCAGTGTTGGGGCATACTACGAGCAGTACTTC.

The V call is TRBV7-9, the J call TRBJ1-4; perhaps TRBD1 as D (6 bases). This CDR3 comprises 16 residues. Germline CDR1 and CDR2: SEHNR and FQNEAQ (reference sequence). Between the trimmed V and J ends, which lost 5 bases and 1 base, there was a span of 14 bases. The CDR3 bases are TGTGCCAGCAGCCCGCGAAGAGGGGGAACTAATGAAAAACTGTTTTTT. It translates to CASSPRRGGTNEKLFF.

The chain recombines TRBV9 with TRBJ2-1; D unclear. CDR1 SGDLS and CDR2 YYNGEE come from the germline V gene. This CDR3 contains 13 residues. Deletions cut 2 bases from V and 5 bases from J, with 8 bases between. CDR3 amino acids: CASSVRIDNEQFF. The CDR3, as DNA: TGTGCCAGCAGCGTGAGGATCGACAATGAGCAGTTCTTC. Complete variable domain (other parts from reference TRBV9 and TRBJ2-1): DSGVTQTPKHLITATGQRVTLRCSPRSGDLSVYWYQQSLDQGLQFLIQYYNGEERAKGNILERFSAQQFPDLHSELNLSSLELGDSALYFCASSVRIDNEQFFGPGTRLTVL.

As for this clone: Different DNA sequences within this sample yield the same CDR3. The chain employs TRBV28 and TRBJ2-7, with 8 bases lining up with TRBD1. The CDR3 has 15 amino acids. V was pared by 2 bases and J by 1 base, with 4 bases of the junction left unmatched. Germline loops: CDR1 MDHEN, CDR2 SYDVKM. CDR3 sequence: CASSLPGGLSYEQYF. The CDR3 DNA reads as TGTGCCAGCAGTTTACCAGGGGGCCTGTCCTACGAGCAGTACTTC.

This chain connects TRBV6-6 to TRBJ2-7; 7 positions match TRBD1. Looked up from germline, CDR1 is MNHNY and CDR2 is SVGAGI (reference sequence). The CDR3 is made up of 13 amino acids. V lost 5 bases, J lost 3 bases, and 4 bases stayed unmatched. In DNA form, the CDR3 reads TGTGCCAGCAGTCGACAGGGCCTCTACGAGCAGTACTTC. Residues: CASSRQGLYEQYF.

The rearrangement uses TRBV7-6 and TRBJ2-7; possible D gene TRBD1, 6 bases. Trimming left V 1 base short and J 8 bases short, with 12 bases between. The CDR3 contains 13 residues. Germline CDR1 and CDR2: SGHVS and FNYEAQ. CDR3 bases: TGTGCCAGCAGCTTAGGACAGGTGGATAAGCAGTACTTC. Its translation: CASSLGQVDKQYF.

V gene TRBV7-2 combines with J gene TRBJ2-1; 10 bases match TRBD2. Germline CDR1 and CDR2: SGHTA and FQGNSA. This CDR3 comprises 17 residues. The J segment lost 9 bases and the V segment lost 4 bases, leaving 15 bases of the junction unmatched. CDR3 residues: CASSSTSLAGVGGEQFF. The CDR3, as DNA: TGTGCCAGCAGCTCCACCTCTCTAGCGGGAGTCGGGGGTGAGCAGTTCTTC.

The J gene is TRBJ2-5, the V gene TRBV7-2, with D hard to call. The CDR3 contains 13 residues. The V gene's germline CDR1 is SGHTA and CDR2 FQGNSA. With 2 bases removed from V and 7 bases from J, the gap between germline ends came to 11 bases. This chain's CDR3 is CASSLSRIGTQYF. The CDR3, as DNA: TGTGCCAGCAGCTTATCACGGATAGGGACCCAGTACTTC.

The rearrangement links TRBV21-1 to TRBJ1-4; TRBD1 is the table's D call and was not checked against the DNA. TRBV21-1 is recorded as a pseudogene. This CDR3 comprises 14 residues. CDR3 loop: CASRDDRGEEKLFF. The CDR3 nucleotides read TGTGCCAGCAGGGATGACAGGGGGGAAGAAAAACTGTTTTTT.

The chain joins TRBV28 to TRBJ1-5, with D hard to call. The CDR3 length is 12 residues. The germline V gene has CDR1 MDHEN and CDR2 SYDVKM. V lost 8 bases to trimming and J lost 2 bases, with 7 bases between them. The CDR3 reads CASQEGNQPQHF. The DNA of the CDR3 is TGTGCCAGCCAAGAGGGCAATCAGCCCCAGCATTTT.

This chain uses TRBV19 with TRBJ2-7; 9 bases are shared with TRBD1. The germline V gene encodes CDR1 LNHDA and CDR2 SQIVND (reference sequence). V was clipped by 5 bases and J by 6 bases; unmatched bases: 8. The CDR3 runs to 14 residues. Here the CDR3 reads CASSVPGQGGEQYF. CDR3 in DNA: TGTGCCAGTAGTGTTCCGGGACAGGGAGGCGAGCAGTACTTC.

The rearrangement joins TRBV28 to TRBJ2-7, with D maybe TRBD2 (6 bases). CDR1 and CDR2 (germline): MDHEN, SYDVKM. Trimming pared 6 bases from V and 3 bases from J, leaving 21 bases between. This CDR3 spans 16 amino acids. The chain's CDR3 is CASSSGGQGGIYEQYF. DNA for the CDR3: TGTGCCAGCAGCTCAGGTGGGCAGGGAGGAATCTACGAGCAGTACTTC.

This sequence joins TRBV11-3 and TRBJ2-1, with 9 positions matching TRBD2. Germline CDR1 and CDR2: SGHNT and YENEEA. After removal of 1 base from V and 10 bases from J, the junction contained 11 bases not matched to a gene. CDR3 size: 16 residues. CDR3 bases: TGTGCCAGCAGCTTAGCCCTAGCGGGGACGTGGACGGAGCAGTTCTTC. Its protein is CASSLALAGTWTEQFF.

The CDR3 loop reads CASRSVSHLGTEAFF. The CDR3 DNA is TGTGCCAGCAGATCGGTATCCCATTTGGGCACTGAAGCTTTCTTT. The V gene is TRBV6-6, the J gene TRBJ1-1, with D hard to call. The CDR3 is 15 residues long. The germline V gene has CDR1 MNHNY and CDR2 SVGAGI (reference sequence). Trimming took 6 bases from V and 4 from J, leaving 18 bases between them.

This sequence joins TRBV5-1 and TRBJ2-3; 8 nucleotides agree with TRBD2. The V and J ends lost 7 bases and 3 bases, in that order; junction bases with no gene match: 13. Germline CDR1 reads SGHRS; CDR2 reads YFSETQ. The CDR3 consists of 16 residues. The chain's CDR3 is CASVHIAGSETDTQYF. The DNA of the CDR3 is TGCGCCAGCGTCCATATAGCGGGAAGCGAGACAGATACGCAGTATTTT.

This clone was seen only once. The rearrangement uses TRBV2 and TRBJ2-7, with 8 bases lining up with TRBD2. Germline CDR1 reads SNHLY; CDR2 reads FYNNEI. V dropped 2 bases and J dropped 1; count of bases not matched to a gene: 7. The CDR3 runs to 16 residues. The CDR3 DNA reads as TGTGCCAGCAGTGAACCCCCGGGACTAGGGTCCTACGAGCAGTACTTC. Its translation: CASSEPPGLGSYEQYF.

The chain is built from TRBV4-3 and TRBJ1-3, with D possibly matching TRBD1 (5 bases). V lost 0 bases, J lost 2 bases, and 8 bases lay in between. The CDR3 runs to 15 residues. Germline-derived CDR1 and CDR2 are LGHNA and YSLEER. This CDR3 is CASSQDEGPGNTIYF. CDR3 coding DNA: TGCGCCAGCAGCCAAGACGAGGGGCCTGGAAACACCATATATTTT.

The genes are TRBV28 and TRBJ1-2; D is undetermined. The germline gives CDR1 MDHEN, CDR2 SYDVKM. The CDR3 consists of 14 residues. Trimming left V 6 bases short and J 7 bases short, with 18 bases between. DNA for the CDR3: TGTGCCAGCAGCGTGCAAAGAAAGGCGTTTGGCTACACCTTC. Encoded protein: CASSVQRKAFGYTF.

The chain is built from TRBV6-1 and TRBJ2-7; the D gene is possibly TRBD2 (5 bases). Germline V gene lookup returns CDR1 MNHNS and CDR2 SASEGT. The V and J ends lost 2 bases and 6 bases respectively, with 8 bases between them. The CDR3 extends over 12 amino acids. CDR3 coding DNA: TGTGCCAGCAGTGAACACGGGGTCGAGCAGTACTTC. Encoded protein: CASSEHGVEQYF.